This TCR beta chain was profiled in a study of a mutant IDH1 vaccine in newly diagnosed glioma. Study at large: The study started vaccination 4-6 weeks after radiotherapy alone, or with temozolomide cycles.

Deletions cut 5 bases from V and 1 base from J, with 11 bases between. CDR3 length: 14 amino acids. Germline loops: CDR1 MGHRA, CDR2 YSYEKL. This clone appeared a few times. The target antigen is unknown. Time point given: week 5, during vaccination. Topical imiquimod was applied with each vaccine dose, which held 300 ug of mutant IDH1 20-mer peptide. Libraries were prepared by immunoSEQ multiplex PCR; TCRdb keeps only in-frame clonotypes and omits some of them. The data contain about 26,000 clones, roughly 80% of them singletons. This clonotype originated in a man aged 40-50 years with glioma. Some clones in this sample may be carry-over from other donors' samples. This specimen was PBMCs, taken from a glioma patient whose treatment included an IDH1 peptide vaccine. The rearrangement links TRBV4-1 to TRBJ2-5, with D tentatively TRBD2 (5 bases). Here the CDR3 reads CASSDIGSQETQYF. As DNA, the CDR3 is TGCGCCAGCAGCGACATAGGGAGCCAAGAGACCCAGTACTTC.